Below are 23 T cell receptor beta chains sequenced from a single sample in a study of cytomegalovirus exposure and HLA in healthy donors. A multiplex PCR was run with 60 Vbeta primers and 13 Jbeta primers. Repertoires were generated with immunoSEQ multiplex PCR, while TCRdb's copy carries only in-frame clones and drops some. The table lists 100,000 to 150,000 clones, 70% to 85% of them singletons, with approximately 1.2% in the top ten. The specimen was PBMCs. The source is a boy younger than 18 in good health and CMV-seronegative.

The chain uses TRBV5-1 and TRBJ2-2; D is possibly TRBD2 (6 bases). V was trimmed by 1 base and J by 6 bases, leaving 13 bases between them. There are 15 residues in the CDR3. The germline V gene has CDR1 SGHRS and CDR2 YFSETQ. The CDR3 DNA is TGCGCCAGCAGCTTGCCCGGGGGAGGCCCCGGGGAGCTGTTTTTT. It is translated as CASSLPGGGPGELFF.

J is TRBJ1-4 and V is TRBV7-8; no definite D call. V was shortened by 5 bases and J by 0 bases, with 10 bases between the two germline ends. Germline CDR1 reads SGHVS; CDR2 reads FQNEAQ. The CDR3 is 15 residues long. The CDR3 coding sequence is TGTGCCAGCAGCCTCGCAGAAGCAACTAATGAAAAACTGTTTTTT. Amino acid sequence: CASSLAEATNEKLFF.

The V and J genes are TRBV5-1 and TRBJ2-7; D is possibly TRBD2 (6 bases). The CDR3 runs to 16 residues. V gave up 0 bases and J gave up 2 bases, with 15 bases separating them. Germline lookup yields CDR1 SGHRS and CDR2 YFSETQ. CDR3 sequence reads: CASSLDPGGQTYEQYF. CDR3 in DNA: TGCGCCAGCAGCTTGGACCCCGGGGGTCAAACCTACGAGCAGTACTTC.

CDR3: CAVQRTATGELFF. The CDR3 coding sequence is TGTGCCGTTCAGAGGACTGCCACCGGGGAGCTGTTTTTT. The chain has TRBV6-5 and TRBJ2-2; weak D call: TRBD2 (5 bases). Germline CDR1 reads MNHEY; CDR2 reads SVGAGI. The CDR3 sequence is 13 residues long. Trimming removed 11 bases at V and 4 bases at J, with 14 bases between.

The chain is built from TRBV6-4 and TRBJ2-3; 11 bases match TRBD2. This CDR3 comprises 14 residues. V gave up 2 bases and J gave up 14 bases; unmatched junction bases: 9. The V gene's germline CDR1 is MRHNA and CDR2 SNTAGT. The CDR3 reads CASSDGLAGGRLYF. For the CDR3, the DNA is TGTGCCAGCAGTGACGGGCTAGCGGGAGGCCGACTGTATTTT.

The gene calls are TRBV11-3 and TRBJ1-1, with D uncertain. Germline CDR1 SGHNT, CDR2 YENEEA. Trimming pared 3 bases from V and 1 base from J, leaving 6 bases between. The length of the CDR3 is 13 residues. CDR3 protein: CASSFGQNTEAFF. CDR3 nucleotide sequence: TGTGCCAGCAGCTTCGGTCAGAACACTGAAGCTTTCTTT.

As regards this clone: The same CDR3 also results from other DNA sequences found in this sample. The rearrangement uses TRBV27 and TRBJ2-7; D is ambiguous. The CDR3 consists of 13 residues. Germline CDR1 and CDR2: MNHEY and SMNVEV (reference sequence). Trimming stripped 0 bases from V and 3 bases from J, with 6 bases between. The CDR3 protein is CASSLSAGYEQYF. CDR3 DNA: TGTGCCAGCAGTTTATCGGCAGGCTACGAGCAGTACTTC.

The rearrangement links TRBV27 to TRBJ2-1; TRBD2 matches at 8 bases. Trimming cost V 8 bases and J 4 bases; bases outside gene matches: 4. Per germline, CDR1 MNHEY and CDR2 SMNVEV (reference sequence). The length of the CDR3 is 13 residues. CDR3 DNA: TGTGCCAGCGTTCCTAGCGGGTACAATGAGCAGTTCTTC. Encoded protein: CASVPSGYNEQFF.

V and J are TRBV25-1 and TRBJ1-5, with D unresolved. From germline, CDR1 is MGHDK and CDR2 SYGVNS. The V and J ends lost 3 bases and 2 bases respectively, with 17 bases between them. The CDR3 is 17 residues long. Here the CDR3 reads CASSDSLREEGNQPQHF. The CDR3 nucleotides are TGTGCCAGCAGTGATTCCCTTCGAGAGGAAGGCAATCAGCCCCAGCATTTT.

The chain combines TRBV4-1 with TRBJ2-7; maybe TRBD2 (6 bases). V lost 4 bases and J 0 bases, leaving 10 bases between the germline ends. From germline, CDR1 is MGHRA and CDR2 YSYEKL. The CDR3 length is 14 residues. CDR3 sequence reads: CASSRGILSYEQYF. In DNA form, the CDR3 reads TGCGCCAGCAGCCGCGGGATCCTCTCCTACGAGCAGTACTTC.

The CDR3 sequence is CAIKGAVNTEAFF. CDR3 bases: TGTGCCATCAAAGGGGCAGTGAACACTGAAGCTTTCTTT. This rearrangement joins TRBV10-3 to TRBJ1-1, with TRBD1 as a possible D gene (5 bases). Deletions cut 7 bases from V and 0 bases from J, with 9 bases between. The CDR3 runs to 13 residues. Per germline, CDR1 ENHRY and CDR2 SYGVKD.

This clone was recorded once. CDR3 DNA sequence: TGTGCCAGCAGTTCCTATACAGATACGCAGTATTTT. Translation: CASSSYTDTQYF. This chain connects TRBV6-5 to TRBJ2-3; D is unclear. Trimming removed 4 bases from V and 3 bases from J, with 5 bases in between. The CDR3 has 12 amino acids. The germline V gene encodes CDR1 MNHEY and CDR2 SVGAGI.

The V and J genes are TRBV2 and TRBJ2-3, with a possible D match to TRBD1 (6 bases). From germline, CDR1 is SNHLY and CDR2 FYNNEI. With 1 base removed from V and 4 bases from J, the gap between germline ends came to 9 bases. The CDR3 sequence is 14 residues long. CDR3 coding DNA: TGTGCCAGCAGTGAAGACAGGGCAGCAGATACGCAGTATTTT. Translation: CASSEDRAADTQYF.

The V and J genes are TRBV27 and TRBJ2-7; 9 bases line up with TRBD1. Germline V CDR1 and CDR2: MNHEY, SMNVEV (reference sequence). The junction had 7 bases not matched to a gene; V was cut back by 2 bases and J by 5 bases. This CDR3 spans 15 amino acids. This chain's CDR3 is CASSLQGQGMDEQYF. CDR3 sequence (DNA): TGTGCCAGCAGTTTACAAGGACAGGGGATGGACGAGCAGTACTTC.

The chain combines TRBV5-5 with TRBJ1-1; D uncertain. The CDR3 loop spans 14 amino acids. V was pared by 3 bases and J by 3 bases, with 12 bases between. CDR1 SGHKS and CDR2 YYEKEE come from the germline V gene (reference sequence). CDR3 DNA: TGTGCCAGCAGCTACCCGACTAAGGACACTGAAGCTTTCTTT. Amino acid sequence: CASSYPTKDTEAFF.

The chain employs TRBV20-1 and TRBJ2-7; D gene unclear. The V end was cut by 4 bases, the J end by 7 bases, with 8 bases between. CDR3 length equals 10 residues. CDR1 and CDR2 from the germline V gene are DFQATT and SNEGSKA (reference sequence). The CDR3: CSATMREQYF. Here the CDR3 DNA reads TGCAGTGCTACTATGCGGGAGCAGTACTTC.

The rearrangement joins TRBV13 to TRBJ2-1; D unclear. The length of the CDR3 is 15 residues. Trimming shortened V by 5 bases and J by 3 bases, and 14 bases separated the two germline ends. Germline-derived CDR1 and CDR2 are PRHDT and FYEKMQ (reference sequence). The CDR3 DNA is TGTGCCAGCAGCCCAGCTCAGGTTTACTACAATGAGCAGTTCTTC. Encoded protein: CASSPAQVYYNEQFF. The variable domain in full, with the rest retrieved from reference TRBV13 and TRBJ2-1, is AAGVIQSPRHLIKEKRETATLKCYPIPRHDTVYWYQQGPGQDPQFLISFYEKMQSDKGSIPDRFSAQQFSDYHSELNMSSLELGDSALYFCASSPAQVYYNEQFFGPGTRLTVL.

The CDR3 DNA sequence: TGCGCCAGCAGCTTATCGGAGGCGAGCGTCGCCTACGAGCAGTACTTC. Translating it yields CASSLSEASVAYEQYF. The chain links TRBV5-1 to TRBJ2-7, with a possible D match to TRBD2 (5 bases). The CDR3 is 16 residues long. Trimming removed 2 bases at V and 2 bases at J, with 17 bases between. The germline V gene has CDR1 SGHRS and CDR2 YFSETQ.

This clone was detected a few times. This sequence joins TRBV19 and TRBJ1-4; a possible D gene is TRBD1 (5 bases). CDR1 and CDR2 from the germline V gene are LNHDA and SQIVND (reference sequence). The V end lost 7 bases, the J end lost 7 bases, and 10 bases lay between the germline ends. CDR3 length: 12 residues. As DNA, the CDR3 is TGTGCCAGTACAGGGAAAGGTGAAAAACTGTTTTTT. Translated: CASTGKGEKLFF.

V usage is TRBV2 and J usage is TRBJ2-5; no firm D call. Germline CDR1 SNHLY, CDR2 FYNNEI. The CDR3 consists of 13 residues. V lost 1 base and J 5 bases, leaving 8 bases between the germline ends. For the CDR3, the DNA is TGTGCCAGCAGTGAAGATTTGAGGGAGACCCAGTACTTC. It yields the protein CASSEDLRETQYF.

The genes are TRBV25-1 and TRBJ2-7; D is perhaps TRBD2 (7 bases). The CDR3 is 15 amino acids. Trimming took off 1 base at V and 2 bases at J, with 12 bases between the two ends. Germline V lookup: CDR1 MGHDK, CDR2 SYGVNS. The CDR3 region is CASSELGGGPYEQYF. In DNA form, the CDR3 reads TGTGCCAGCAGTGAATTGGGGGGGGGCCCCTACGAGCAGTACTTC.

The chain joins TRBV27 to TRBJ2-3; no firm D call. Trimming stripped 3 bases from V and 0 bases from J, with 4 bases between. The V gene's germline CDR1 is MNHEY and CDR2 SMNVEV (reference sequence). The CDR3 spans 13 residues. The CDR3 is CASSFQSTDTQYF. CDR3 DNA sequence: TGTGCCAGCAGTTTTCAGAGCACAGATACGCAGTATTTT.

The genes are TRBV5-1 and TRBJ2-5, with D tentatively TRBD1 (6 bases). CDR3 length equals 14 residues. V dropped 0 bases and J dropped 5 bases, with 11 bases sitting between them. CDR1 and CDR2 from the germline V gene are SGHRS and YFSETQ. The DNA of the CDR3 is TGCGCCAGCAGCTTGGTGGGGGCCGCGGAGACCCAGTACTTC. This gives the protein CASSLVGAAETQYF.